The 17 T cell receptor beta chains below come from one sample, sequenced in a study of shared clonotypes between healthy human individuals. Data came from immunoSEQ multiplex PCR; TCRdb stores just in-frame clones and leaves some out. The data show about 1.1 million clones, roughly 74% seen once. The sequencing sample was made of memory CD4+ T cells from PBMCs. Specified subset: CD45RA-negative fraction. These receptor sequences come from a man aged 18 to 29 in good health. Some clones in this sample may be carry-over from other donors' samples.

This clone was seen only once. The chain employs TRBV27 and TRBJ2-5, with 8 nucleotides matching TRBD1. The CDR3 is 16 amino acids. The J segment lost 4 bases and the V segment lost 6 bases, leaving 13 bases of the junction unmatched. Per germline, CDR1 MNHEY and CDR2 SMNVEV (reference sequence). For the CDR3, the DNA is TGTGCCAGCAGCCTCCGCCCAGGGGGCGGAAGAGAGACCCAGTACTTC. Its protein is CASSLRPGGGRETQYF.

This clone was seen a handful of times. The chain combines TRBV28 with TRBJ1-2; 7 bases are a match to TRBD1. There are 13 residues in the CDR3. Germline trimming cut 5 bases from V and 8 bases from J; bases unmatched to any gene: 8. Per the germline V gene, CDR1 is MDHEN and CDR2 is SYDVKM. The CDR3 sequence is CASSPYRGNGYTF. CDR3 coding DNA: TGTGCCAGCAGTCCATACAGGGGTAACGGCTACACCTTC.

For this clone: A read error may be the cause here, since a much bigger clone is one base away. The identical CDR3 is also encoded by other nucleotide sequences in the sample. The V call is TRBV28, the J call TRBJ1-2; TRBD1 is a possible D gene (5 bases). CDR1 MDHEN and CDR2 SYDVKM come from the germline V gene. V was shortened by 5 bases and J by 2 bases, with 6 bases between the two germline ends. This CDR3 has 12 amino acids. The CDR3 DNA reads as TGTGCCAGCAGTAGACAGAACTATGGCTACACCTTC. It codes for CASSRQNYGYTF.

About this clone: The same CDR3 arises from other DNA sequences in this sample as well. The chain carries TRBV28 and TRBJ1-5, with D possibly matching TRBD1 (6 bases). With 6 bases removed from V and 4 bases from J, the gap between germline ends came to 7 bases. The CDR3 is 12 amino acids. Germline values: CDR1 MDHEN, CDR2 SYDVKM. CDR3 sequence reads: CASRQGNQPQHF. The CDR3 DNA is TGTGCCAGCAGGCAGGGGAATCAGCCCCAGCATTTT.

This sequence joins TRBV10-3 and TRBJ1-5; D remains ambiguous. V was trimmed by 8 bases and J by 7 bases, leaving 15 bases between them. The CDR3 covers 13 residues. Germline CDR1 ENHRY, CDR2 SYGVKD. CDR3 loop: CAIGEGPGQPQHF. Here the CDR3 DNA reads TGTGCCATCGGGGAGGGCCCCGGACAGCCCCAGCATTTT.

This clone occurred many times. The CDR3 bases are TGTGCCAGCAGCCAAGATCAGGGACAGGGGAGAGGCTACACCTTC. Amino acids: CASSQDQGQGRGYTF. V usage is TRBV4-2 and J usage is TRBJ1-2; TRBD1 matches at 10 bases. The germline gives CDR1 LGHNA, CDR2 YNFKEQ. J lost 8 bases, V lost 0 bases, and 6 bases had no gene match. The CDR3 runs to 15 residues.

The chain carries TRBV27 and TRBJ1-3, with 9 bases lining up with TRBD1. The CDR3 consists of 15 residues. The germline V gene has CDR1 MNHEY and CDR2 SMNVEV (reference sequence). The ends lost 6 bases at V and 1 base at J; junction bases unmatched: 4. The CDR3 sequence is CASRRQGGSGNTIYF. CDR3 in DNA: TGTGCCAGCAGAAGACAGGGGGGTTCTGGAAACACCATATATTTT.

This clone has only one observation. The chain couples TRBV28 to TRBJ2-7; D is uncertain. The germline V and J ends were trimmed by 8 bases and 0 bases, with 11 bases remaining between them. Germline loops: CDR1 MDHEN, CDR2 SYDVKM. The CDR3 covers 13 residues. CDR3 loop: CASGVGNSYEQYF. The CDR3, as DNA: TGTGCCAGCGGCGTCGGAAACTCCTACGAGCAGTACTTC.

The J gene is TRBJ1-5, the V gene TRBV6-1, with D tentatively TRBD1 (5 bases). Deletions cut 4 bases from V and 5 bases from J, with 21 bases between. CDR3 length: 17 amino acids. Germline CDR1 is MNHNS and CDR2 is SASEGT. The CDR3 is CASSGGTAGTFDQPQHF. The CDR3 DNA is TGTGCCAGCAGTGGGGGCACGGCAGGGACTTTCGATCAGCCCCAGCATTTT.

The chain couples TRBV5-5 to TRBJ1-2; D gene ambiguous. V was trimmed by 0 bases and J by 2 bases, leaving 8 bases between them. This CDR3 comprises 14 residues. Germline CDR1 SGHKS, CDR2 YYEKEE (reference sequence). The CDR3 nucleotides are TGTGCCAGCAGCTTGGTGGACGGAAACTATGGCTACACCTTC. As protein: CASSLVDGNYGYTF.

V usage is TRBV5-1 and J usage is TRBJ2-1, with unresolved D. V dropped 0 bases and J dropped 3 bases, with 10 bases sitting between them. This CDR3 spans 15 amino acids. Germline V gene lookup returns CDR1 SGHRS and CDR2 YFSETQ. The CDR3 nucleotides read TGCGCCAGCAGCTTGGCCGTGGGTGACTACAATGAGCAGTTCTTC. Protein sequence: CASSLAVGDYNEQFF.

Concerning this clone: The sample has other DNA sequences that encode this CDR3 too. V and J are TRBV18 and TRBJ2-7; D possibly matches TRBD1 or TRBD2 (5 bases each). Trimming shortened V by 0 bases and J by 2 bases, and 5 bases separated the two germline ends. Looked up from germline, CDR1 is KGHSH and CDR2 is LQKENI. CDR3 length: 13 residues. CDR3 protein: CASSPPGAYEQYF. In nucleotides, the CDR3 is TGTGCCAGCTCACCACCGGGGGCCTACGAGCAGTACTTC.

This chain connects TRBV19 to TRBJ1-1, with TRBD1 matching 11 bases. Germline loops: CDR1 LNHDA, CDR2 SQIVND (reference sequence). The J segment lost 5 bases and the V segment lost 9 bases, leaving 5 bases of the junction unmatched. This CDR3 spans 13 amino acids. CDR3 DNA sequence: TGTGCCAGCCAGGGACAGGGGGGGACTGAAGCTTTCTTT. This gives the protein CASQGQGGTEAFF. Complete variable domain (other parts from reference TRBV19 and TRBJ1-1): DGGITQSPKYLFRKEGQNVTLSCEQNLNHDAMYWYRQDPGQGLRLIYYSQIVNDFQKGDIAEGYSVSREKKESFPLTVTSAQKNPTAFYLCASQGQGGTEAFFGQGTRLTVV.

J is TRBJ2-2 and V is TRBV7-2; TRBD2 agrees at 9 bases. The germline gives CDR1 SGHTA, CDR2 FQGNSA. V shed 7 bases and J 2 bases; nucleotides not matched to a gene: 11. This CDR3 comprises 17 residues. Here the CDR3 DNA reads TGTGCCAGCACCCTCCGGGTAGCGGGAGCCAACACCGGGGAGCTGTTTTTT. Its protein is CASTLRVAGANTGELFF. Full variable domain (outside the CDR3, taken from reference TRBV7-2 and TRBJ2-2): GAGVSQSPSNKVTEKGKDVELRCDPISGHTALYWYRQSLGQGLEFLIYFQGNSAPDKSGLPSDRFSAERTGGSVSTLTIQRTQQEDSAVYLCASTLRVAGANTGELFFGEGSRLTVL.

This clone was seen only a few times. In nucleotides, the CDR3 is TGTGCCAGCTCTTCCGGGACTAGCGGGAGGATCTACGAGCAGTACTTC. This sequence encodes CASSSGTSGRIYEQYF. The chain joins TRBV18 to TRBJ2-7; TRBD2 aligns across 15 bases. The trim removed 6 bases at V and 3 bases at J, leaving 6 bases unmatched. The CDR3 sequence is 16 residues long. The germline gives CDR1 KGHSH, CDR2 LQKENI.

CDR3 sequence (DNA): TGTGCCAGCAGCGCACAGAACCTGAACACTGAAGCTTTCTTT. This translates into CASSAQNLNTEAFF. The chain employs TRBV7-2 and TRBJ1-1, with D hard to call. The CDR3 runs 14 residues. The ends were cut back, 5 bases at V and 0 bases at J, with 10 bases in the middle. Germline V gene data show CDR1 as SGHTA and CDR2 as FQGNSA. The complete variable domain, with remaining parts taken from reference TRBV7-2 and TRBJ1-1, reads GAGVSQSPSNKVTEKGKDVELRCDPISGHTALYWYRQSLGQGLEFLIYFQGNSAPDKSGLPSDRFSAERTGGSVSTLTIQRTQQEDSAVYLCASSAQNLNTEAFFGQGTRLTVV.

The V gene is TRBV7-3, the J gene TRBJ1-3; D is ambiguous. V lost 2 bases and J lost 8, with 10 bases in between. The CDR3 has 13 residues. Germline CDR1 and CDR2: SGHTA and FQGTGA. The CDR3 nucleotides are TGTGCCAGCAGCTTACGCCGGGGAGACACCATATATTTT. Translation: CASSLRRGDTIYF.